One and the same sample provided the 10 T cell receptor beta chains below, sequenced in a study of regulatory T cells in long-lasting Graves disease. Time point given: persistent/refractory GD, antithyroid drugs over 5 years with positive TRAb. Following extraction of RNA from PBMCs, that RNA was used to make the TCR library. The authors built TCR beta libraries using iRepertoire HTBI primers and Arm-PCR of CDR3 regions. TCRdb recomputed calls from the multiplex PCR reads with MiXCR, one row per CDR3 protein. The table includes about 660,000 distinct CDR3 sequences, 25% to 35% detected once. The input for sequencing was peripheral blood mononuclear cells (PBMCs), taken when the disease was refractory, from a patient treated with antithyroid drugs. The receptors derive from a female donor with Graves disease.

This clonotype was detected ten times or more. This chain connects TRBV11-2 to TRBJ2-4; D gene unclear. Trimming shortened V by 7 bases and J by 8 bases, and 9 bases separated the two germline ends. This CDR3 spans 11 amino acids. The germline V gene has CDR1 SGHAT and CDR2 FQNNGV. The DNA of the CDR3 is TGTGCCAGCACCCCTGCGGACATTCAGTACTTC. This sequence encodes CASTPADIQYF.

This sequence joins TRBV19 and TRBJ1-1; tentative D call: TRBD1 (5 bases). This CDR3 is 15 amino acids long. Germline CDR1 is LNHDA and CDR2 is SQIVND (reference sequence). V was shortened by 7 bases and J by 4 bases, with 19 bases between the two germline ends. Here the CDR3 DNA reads TGTGCCAGTACTCCAGGGAATCTAGGAGTCACTGAAGCTTTCTTT. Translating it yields CASTPGNLGVTEAFF.

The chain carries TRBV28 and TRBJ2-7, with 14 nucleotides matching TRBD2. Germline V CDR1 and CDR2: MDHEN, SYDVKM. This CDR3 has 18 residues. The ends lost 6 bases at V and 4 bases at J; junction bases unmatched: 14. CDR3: CASSQPTSGRAGAYEQYF. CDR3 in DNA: TGTGCCAGCAGCCAACCGACTAGCGGGAGGGCCGGGGCTTACGAGCAGTACTTC. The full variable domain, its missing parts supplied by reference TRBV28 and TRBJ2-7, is DVKVTQSSRYLVKRTGEKVFLECVQDMDHENMFWYRQDPGLGLRLIYFSYDVKMKEKGDIPEGYSVSREKKERFSLILESASTNQTSMYLCASSQPTSGRAGAYEQYFGPGTRLTVT.

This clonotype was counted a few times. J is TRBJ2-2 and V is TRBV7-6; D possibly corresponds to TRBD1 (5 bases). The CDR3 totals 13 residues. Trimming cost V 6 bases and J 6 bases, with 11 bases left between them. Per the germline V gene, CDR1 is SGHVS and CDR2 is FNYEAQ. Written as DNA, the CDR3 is TGTGCCAGCAGATCCAGGGTTGCCGGGGAGCTGTTTTTT. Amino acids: CASRSRVAGELFF.

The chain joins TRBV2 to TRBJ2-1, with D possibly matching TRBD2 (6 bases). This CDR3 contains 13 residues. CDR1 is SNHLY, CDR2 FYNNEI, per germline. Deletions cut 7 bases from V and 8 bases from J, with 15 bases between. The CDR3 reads CASNPLASDEQFF. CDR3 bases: TGTGCCAGCAATCCCCTAGCGAGCGATGAGCAGTTCTTC.

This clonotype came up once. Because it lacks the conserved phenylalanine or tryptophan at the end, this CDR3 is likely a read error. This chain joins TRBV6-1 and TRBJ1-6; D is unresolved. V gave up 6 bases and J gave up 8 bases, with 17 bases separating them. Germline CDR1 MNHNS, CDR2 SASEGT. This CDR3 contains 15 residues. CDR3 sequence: CASRPPGPRDSPLHL. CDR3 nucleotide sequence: TGTGCCAGCAGGCCCCCGGGTCCCCGGGATTCACCCCTCCACCTT.

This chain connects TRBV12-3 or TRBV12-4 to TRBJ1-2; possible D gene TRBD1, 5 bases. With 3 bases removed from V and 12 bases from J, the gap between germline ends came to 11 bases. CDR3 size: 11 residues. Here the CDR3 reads CASSFSGLDTF. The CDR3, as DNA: TGTGCCAGCAGTTTCTCAGGGTTGGACACCTTC.

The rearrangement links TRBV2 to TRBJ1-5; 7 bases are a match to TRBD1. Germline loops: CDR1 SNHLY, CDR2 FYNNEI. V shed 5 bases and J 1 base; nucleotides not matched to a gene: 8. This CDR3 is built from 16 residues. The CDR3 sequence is CASSIRGTDSNQPQHF. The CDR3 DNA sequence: TGTGCCAGCAGTATCCGCGGGACAGACAGCAATCAGCCCCAGCATTTT. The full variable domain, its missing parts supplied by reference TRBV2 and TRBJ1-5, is EPEVTQTPSHQVTQMGQEVILRCVPISNHLYFYWYRQILGQKVEFLVSFYNNEISEKSEIFDDQFSVERPDGSNFTLKIRSTKLEDSAMYFCASSIRGTDSNQPQHFGDGTRLSIL.

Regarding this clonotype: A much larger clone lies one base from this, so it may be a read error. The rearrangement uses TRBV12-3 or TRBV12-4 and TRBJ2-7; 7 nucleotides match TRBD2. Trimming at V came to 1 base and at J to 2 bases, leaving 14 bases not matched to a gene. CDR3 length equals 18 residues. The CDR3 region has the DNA TGTGCCAGCAGTTTAGAAGGTAAATCGGGCGGGAGCCCCTACGAGCAGTACTTC. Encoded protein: CASSLEGKSGGSPYEQYF.

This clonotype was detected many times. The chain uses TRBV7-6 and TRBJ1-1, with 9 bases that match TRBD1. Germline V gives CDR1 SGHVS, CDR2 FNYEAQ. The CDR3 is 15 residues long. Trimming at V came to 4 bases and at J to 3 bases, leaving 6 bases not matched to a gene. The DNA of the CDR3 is TGTGCCAGCAGCTCCCCGGGGACAGGGCACACTGAAGCTTTCTTT. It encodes CASSSPGTGHTEAFF.